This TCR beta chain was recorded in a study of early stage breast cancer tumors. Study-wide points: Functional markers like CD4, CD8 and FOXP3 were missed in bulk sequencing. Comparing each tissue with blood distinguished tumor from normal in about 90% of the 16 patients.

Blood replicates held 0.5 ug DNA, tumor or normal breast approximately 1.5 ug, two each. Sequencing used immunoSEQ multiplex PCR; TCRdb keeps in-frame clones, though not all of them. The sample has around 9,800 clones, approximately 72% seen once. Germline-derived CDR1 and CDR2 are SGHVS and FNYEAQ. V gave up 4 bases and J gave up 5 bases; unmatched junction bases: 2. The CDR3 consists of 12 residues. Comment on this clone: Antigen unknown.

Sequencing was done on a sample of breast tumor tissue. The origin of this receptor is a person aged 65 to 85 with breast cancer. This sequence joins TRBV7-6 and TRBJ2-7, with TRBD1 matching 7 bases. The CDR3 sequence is CASSSTGDEQYF. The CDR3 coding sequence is TGTGCCAGCAGCTCTACAGGGGACGAGCAGTACTTC.